This T cell receptor beta chain was sequenced for a study of shared clonotypes between healthy human individuals. Turning to this clone: Antigen specificity is unknown.

Regarding the study as a whole: Among several donors, about 5% of naive CD4 clonotypes were found in common.

TCRdb's copy holds only in-frame clones and misses some; the assay was immunoSEQ multiplex PCR. The sample records 2 million to 3 million clones, roughly 93% being singletons. The sequence was obtained from a young man in good health. Some clones in this sample may be carry-over from other donors' samples. Specimen: naive CD4+ T cells from PBMCs. Described subset: CD45RA+ positively selected.

CDR3 coding DNA: TGTGCCAGCAGTTACTCGCCGGGGTTCACAGATACGCAGTATTTT. Translation gives CASSYSPGFTDTQYF. This chain connects TRBV6-5 to TRBJ2-3, with a possible D match to TRBD2 (5 bases). Germline V gene lookup returns CDR1 MNHEY and CDR2 SVGAGI. V was clipped by 0 bases and J by 2 bases, with 9 bases between them. The CDR3 runs to 15 residues.